This TCR beta chain is from a study of OX40 agonist ivuxolimab in advanced cancers. Across the study: From about 20 to 79 years was the age range, with a mean of about 54 years, and roughly 83% were male. Partial responses were achieved by three patients, one with hepatocellular carcinoma and two with cutaneous melanoma.

Germline CDR1 KGHSH, CDR2 LQKENI. Trimming removed 4 bases from V and 4 bases from J; junction bases left unmatched: 20. The CDR3 contains 19 residues. Using immunoSEQ multiplex PCR, the repertoire was profiled, and TCRdb retains in-frame clones only, with some absent. The sample has some 58,000 clones; 70% to 90% are singletons. Concerning this clone itself: Its specificity is not known.

Study outcomes and limitations: Clones of CD4+ and CD8+ blood T cells grew by week 6 at doses of 0.1 to 3.0 mg/kg.

This TCR was recovered from an adult with an advanced solid tumor such as melanoma, head and neck, liver or kidney cancer. The chain has TRBV18 and TRBJ1-2; 8 positions match TRBD1. The source material was CD4+ or CD8+ T cells sorted from blood, sampled in a trial of the OX40 agonist ivuxolimab. CDR3 region: CASSRNPGQVPSGGYGYTF. The CDR3 DNA follows: TGTGCCAGCTCACGAAATCCGGGACAGGTTCCATCAGGAGGCTATGGCTACACCTTC.